These 2 T cell receptor beta chains came from one sample sequenced in a study of shared clonotypes between healthy human individuals. Positive CCR7 selection of CD45RO-negative cells yielded the naive CD8 cells, and terminally differentiated effector memory CD45RA+ cells were excluded. The table came from immunoSEQ multiplex PCR; TCRdb's copy has only in-frame clones and leaves some out. Altogether hundreds of thousands of clones are present, about 95% being singletons, with the ten largest covering approximately 0.12%. The sequencing sample was made of naive CD8+ T cells sorted from blood. The receptors come from a young woman in good health.

V is TRBV9 and J is TRBJ2-2; 13 positions agree with TRBD2. Germline V lookup: CDR1 SGDLS, CDR2 YYNGEE. V trimming: 3 bases; J trimming: 0 bases; junction bases outside the gene matches: 5. This CDR3 has 18 amino acids. The CDR3: CASSGGLAGEPNTGELFF. Here the CDR3 DNA reads TGTGCCAGCAGCGGCGGACTAGCGGGGGAACCGAACACCGGGGAGCTGTTTTTT.

The J gene is TRBJ2-5, the V gene TRBV10-2; D gene ambiguous. Germline V gives CDR1 WSHSY, CDR2 SAAADI. This CDR3 region has 11 residues. V gave up 10 bases and J gave up 2 bases, with 8 bases separating them. CDR3 loop: CATSYQETQYF. DNA for the CDR3: TGCGCCACCTCATATCAAGAGACCCAGTACTTC.